This T cell receptor (beta chain) comes out of a study of T cell changes during pregnancy in multiple sclerosis. Germline V gene lookup returns CDR1 SGDLS and CDR2 YYNGEE. The V gene lost 3 bases and the J gene lost 2 bases, with 15 bases spanning the gap. The CDR3 consists of 15 residues. The method was immunoSEQ multiplex PCR; TCRdb's version includes in-frame clones alone and lacks a portion of them. Of fewer than 25,000 clones detected, under 95% appear once; the ten largest clones hold 8% to 10%. The sequence was collected from a female donor in good health, enrolled as a control in a pregnancy study. The sequenced sample was CD8+ T cells from peripheral blood mononuclear cells, obtained in the third trimester of pregnancy. The chain uses TRBV9 and TRBJ2-7; tentatively, D is TRBD1 (8 bases). CDR3 nucleotide sequence: TGTGCCAGCAGCGAACAGGGGGGGTTCCCCTACGAGCAGTACTTC. Amino acid sequence: CASSEQGGFPYEQYF.